These 29 T cell receptor beta chains were sequenced from one sample in a study of blood T cell repertoires in COVID-19. Data came from immunoSEQ multiplex PCR; TCRdb stores just in-frame clones and leaves some out. The sample lists roughly 100,000 clones, about 80% occurring once. The sample taken for sequencing was peripheral blood. The receptors originated from a woman aged 55 to 70 with acute or convalescent COVID-19.

The chain has TRBV3-1 (or the pseudogene TRBV3-2) and TRBJ2-1; possibly TRBD2 for D (6 bases). This CDR3 spans 15 amino acids. The V end was cut by 6 bases, the J end by 7 bases, with 19 bases between. Germline lookup yields CDR1 LGHDT and CDR2 YNNKEL (reference sequence). The CDR3 sequence: CASRLTGTGSNEQFF. CDR3 nucleotide sequence: TGTGCCAGCAGACTCACGGGGACTGGGAGTAATGAGCAGTTCTTC.

The genes are TRBV4-2 and TRBJ2-7, with 9 bases matching TRBD2. With V trimmed by 3 bases and J by 0 bases, 12 bases remained unmatched. CDR1 and CDR2 (germline): LGHNA, YNFKEQ. The CDR3 has 18 amino acids. Here the CDR3 DNA reads TGTGCCAGCAGCCAGGCCGGTGGGCGGGGGGGCCGCTCCTACGAGCAGTACTTC. This encodes CASSQAGGRGGRSYEQYF.

This clone was observed once. The rearrangement joins TRBV7-2 to TRBJ2-3; 10 positions agree with TRBD2. This CDR3 is built from 15 residues. Germline-derived CDR1 and CDR2 are SGHTA and FQGNSA. The trim removed 5 bases at V and 0 bases at J, leaving 2 bases unmatched. This CDR3 is CASSSGGGSTDTQYF. Written as DNA, the CDR3 is TGTGCCAGCAGCAGCGGGGGGGGTAGCACAGATACGCAGTATTTT.

The gene calls are TRBV11-2 and TRBJ2-2, with no clear D. The CDR3 is 14 amino acids. The germline CDR1 and CDR2 sequences are SGHAT and FQNNGV. The V gene lost 5 bases and the J gene lost 5 bases, with 12 bases spanning the gap. CDR3 nucleotides: TGTGCCAGCAGCGTCAACCTCGGGACCGGGGAGCTGTTTTTT. It yields the protein CASSVNLGTGELFF.

The V gene is TRBV2, the J gene TRBJ1-2; D possibly corresponds to TRBD1 (6 bases). The CDR3 spans 16 residues. Germline V gene data show CDR1 as SNHLY and CDR2 as FYNNEI. The V and J ends lost 7 bases and 4 bases respectively, with 22 bases between them. This CDR3 reads CASTQGGGRRGYGYTF. CDR3 nucleotides: TGTGCCAGCACCCAAGGCGGGGGGCGCCGGGGCTATGGCTACACCTTC.

In this sample, this clone turned up a few times. The rearrangement uses TRBV5-8 and TRBJ1-2; weak D call: TRBD1 (6 bases). V lost 4 bases to trimming and J lost 4 bases, with 17 bases between them. Germline CDR1 and CDR2: SGHTS and YDEGEE. There are 15 residues in the CDR3. The CDR3 DNA reads TGTGCCAGCAGCCTGGAGGGGGACGAATTCTATGGCTACACCTTC. Translating gives CASSLEGDEFYGYTF.

The V call is TRBV5-1, the J call TRBJ1-5; D is undetermined. CDR3 size: 15 residues. From germline, CDR1 is SGHRS and CDR2 YFSETQ. Trimming stripped 5 bases from V and 3 bases from J, with 15 bases between. The CDR3 sequence: CASSGRGPDNQPQHF. The CDR3, as DNA: TGCGCCAGCAGTGGCAGAGGTCCGGACAATCAGCCCCAGCATTTT. The full variable domain, with the rest looked up from reference TRBV5-1 and TRBJ1-5, is KAGVTQTPRYLIKTRGQQVTLSCSPISGHRSVSWYQQTPGQGLQFLFEYFSETQRNKGNFPGRFSGRQFSNSRSEMNVSTLELGDSALYLCASSGRGPDNQPQHFGDGTRLSIL.

The genes are TRBV4-1 and TRBJ2-5, with TRBD2 identical over 13 bases. The CDR3 spans 16 residues. V was clipped by 1 base and J by 5 bases; unmatched bases: 4. Looked up from germline, CDR1 is MGHRA and CDR2 is YSYEKL. The CDR3 DNA follows: TGCGCCAGCAGCCAAGGTACTAGCGGGAGGGCGGAGACCCAGTACTTC. Its translation: CASSQGTSGRAETQYF.

The chain links TRBV28 to TRBJ2-3; the match to TRBD2 covers 11 bases. Per germline, CDR1 MDHEN and CDR2 SYDVKM. The CDR3 covers 12 residues. V was pared by 3 bases and J by 11 bases, with 1 base of the junction left unmatched. CDR3 protein: CASSFLAGGQYF. The DNA for the CDR3 is TGTGCCAGCAGTTTTCTAGCGGGAGGGCAGTATTTT.

This clone was seen only a few times. This chain connects TRBV7-3 to TRBJ1-6, with 9 positions matching TRBD1. Germline CDR1 reads SGHTA; CDR2 reads FQGTGA. This CDR3 spans 15 amino acids. V lost 5 bases and J lost 9; bases outside the gene matches: 8. The chain's CDR3 is CASSLGTGWSSPLHF. The CDR3 bases are TGTGCCAGCAGCCTCGGGACAGGGTGGAGTTCACCCCTCCACTTT.

This chain links TRBV15 with TRBJ1-5, with D possibly TRBD1 on 6 matching bases. The CDR3 consists of 16 residues. The germline gives CDR1 LNHNV, CDR2 YYDKDF (reference sequence). V was clipped by 2 bases and J by 9 bases, with 20 bases between them. As DNA, the CDR3 is TGTGCCACCAGCAGATCACAGGGTTCCCAGAGCGGGCCCCAGCATTTT. This encodes CATSRSQGSQSGPQHF. Complete variable domain (other parts from reference TRBV15 and TRBJ1-5): DAMVIQNPRYQVTQFGKPVTLSCSQTLNHNVMYWYQQKSSQAPKLLFHYYDKDFNNEADTPDNFQSRRPNTSFCFLDIRSPGLGDTAMYLCATSRSQGSQSGPQHFGDGTRLSIL.

The chain carries TRBV7-8 and TRBJ2-5; 9 positions match TRBD2. The CDR3 has 14 residues. V lost 5 bases to trimming and J lost 5 bases; unmatched junction nucleotides: 6. Germline-derived CDR1 and CDR2 are SGHVS and FQNEAQ. The CDR3: CASSKLAGWETQYF. CDR3 in DNA: TGTGCCAGCAGCAAGCTAGCGGGGTGGGAGACCCAGTACTTC.

The rearrangement links TRBV5-1 to TRBJ2-7, with 10 bases aligning to TRBD2. The J segment lost 0 bases and the V segment lost 4 bases, leaving 7 bases of the junction unmatched. Germline values: CDR1 SGHRS, CDR2 YFSETQ. CDR3 length equals 16 residues. This CDR3 is CASSPQLAGLSYEQYF. In DNA, the CDR3 is TGCGCCAGCAGCCCACAACTAGCGGGACTCTCCTACGAGCAGTACTTC.

This clone was seen only once. The CDR3 protein is CASSLRLANYEQYF. CDR3 coding DNA: TGTGCCAGCAGCTTGAGGCTAGCCAACTACGAGCAGTACTTC. The genes are TRBV5-6 and TRBJ2-7; TRBD2 might be the D (5 bases). CDR1 is SGHDT, CDR2 YYEEEE, per germline. The CDR3 is made up of 14 amino acids. Trimming took off 1 base at V and 3 bases at J, with 11 bases between the two ends. The full variable domain, with the rest looked up from reference TRBV5-6 and TRBJ2-7, is DAGVTQSPTHLIKTRGQQVTLRCSPKSGHDTVSWYQQALGQGPQFIFQYYEEEERQRGNFPDRFSGHQFPNYSSELNVNALLLGDSALYLCASSLRLANYEQYFGPGTRLTVT.

The chain recombines TRBV5-5 with TRBJ1-2, with 10 bases that match TRBD1. The junction had 5 bases not matched to a gene; V was cut back by 2 bases and J by 1 base. Per germline, CDR1 SGHKS and CDR2 YYEKEE (reference sequence). The CDR3 is 16 amino acids. The chain's CDR3 is CASSFGGTGDNYGYTF. The CDR3 DNA follows: TGTGCCAGCAGCTTTGGCGGGACAGGGGATAACTATGGCTACACCTTC.

V and J are TRBV3-1 (or the pseudogene TRBV3-2) and TRBJ2-7; 7 bases are shared with TRBD2. CDR1 LGHDT and CDR2 YNNKEL come from the germline V gene (reference sequence). This CDR3 is built from 14 residues. V dropped 10 bases and J dropped 0; count of bases not matched to a gene: 9. The CDR3 sequence: CATSWASGSYEQYF. In nucleotides, the CDR3 is TGTGCCACCTCTTGGGCTAGCGGCTCCTACGAGCAGTACTTC.

V usage is TRBV28 and J usage is TRBJ2-2, with a tentative D call TRBD1 (6 bases). The germline V gene has CDR1 MDHEN and CDR2 SYDVKM. Trimming shortened V by 6 bases and J by 5 bases, and 13 bases separated the two germline ends. The length of the CDR3 is 14 residues. CDR3 sequence: CASRPQGRTGELFF. In nucleotides, the CDR3 is TGTGCCAGCAGGCCACAGGGTCGGACCGGGGAGCTGTTTTTT.

This clone is a singleton in its sample. The chain recombines TRBV9 with TRBJ1-1; D unclear. Trimming pared 3 bases from V and 0 bases from J, leaving 15 bases between. This CDR3 region has 16 residues. Germline V gene data show CDR1 as SGDLS and CDR2 as YYNGEE. The CDR3 loop is CASSGSRGTMNTEAFF. The CDR3 nucleotides are TGTGCCAGCAGCGGGAGCCGGGGAACCATGAACACTGAAGCTTTCTTT.

The chain is built from TRBV5-1 and TRBJ2-6; D is possibly TRBD1 (5 bases). Germline CDR1 is SGHRS and CDR2 is YFSETQ. This CDR3 is 15 amino acids long. V lost 0 bases to trimming and J lost 4 bases, with 8 bases between them. CDR3 in DNA: TGCGCCAGCAGCTTGGAAGGGGAAGGGGCCAACGTCCTGACTTTC. Protein product: CASSLEGEGANVLTF. The full variable domain, with the rest looked up from reference TRBV5-1 and TRBJ2-6, is KAGVTQTPRYLIKTRGQQVTLSCSPISGHRSVSWYQQTPGQGLQFLFEYFSETQRNKGNFPGRFSGRQFSNSRSEMNVSTLELGDSALYLCASSLEGEGANVLTFGAGSRLTVL.

The J gene is TRBJ2-1, the V gene TRBV19, with D possibly being TRBD2 (6 bases). The CDR3 is 16 amino acids. Trimming removed 1 base from V and 2 bases from J, with 12 bases in between. CDR1 is LNHDA and CDR2 is SQIVND in the germline V gene (reference sequence). The CDR3 here is CASSIGGLAPYNEQFF. The CDR3 bases are TGTGCCAGTAGTATAGGCGGTCTAGCGCCCTACAATGAGCAGTTCTTC.

This clone occurred once. V is TRBV5-1 and J is TRBJ2-3, with D possibly being TRBD2 (5 bases). With 4 bases removed from V and 0 bases from J, the gap between germline ends came to 15 bases. Germline loops: CDR1 SGHRS, CDR2 YFSETQ. The CDR3 consists of 16 residues. CDR3 loop: CASSRAGRRSTDTQYF. The CDR3 DNA reads as TGCGCCAGCAGCCGCGCGGGTCGTCGGAGCACAGATACGCAGTATTTT.

The chain joins TRBV5-1 to TRBJ1-1; D is perhaps TRBD1 (5 bases). The V gene's germline CDR1 is SGHRS and CDR2 YFSETQ. The V end lost 5 bases, the J end lost 1 base, and 12 bases lay between the germline ends. The CDR3 sequence is 14 residues long. The CDR3 DNA follows: TGCGCCAGCAGTCCCTGGGGGGAGAACACTGAAGCTTTCTTT. It specifies CASSPWGENTEAFF.

In DNA form, the CDR3 reads TGTGCCATCAGTGAGGGGACAGGGTGGGGCAATCAGCCCCAGCATTTT. It translates to CAISEGTGWGNQPQHF. This rearrangement joins TRBV10-3 to TRBJ1-5, with TRBD1 matching 9 bases. The CDR3 is 16 amino acids. V trimming: 2 bases; J trimming: 2 bases; junction bases outside the gene matches: 4. Per germline, CDR1 ENHRY and CDR2 SYGVKD.

A few counts support this clone. This chain uses TRBV13 with TRBJ2-5; TRBD2 agrees at 8 bases. Per germline, CDR1 PRHDT and CDR2 FYEKMQ (reference sequence). The CDR3 length is 14 residues. V lost 6 bases, J lost 1 base, and 4 bases stayed unmatched. CDR3 in DNA: TGTGCCAGCAGTTCCACTAGCGGCCAAGAGACCCAGTACTTC. This sequence encodes CASSSTSGQETQYF.

In this sample, this clone turned up a few times. The rearrangement joins TRBV18 to TRBJ1-5, with D uncertain. CDR3 length: 16 residues. V lost 3 bases and J lost 1, with 13 bases in between. CDR1 and CDR2 (germline): KGHSH, LQKENI. The CDR3 sequence is CASSPTVGPSNQPQHF. The DNA for the CDR3 is TGTGCCAGCTCACCTACAGTGGGCCCAAGCAATCAGCCCCAGCATTTT.

The V call is TRBV5-5, the J call TRBJ2-1; tentatively, D is TRBD2 (6 bases). The CDR3 is made up of 14 amino acids. In germline, CDR1 is SGHKS, CDR2 YYEKEE (reference sequence). V shed 4 bases and J shed 11 bases, with 19 bases lying between them. The CDR3 region is CASSAGPGPPQQFF. The CDR3 region has the DNA TGTGCCAGCAGCGCGGGGCCGGGTCCTCCGCAGCAGTTCTTC.

The V call is TRBV2, the J call TRBJ1-4; a weak D match, TRBD1 (6 bases). CDR3 length: 14 amino acids. CDR1 SNHLY and CDR2 FYNNEI come from the germline V gene. The V gene lost 1 base and the J gene lost 8 bases, with 11 bases spanning the gap. CDR3 protein: CASSEDRVREKLFF. The DNA for the CDR3 is TGTGCCAGCAGTGAAGACAGGGTCAGAGAAAAACTGTTTTTT.

The gene calls are TRBV10-3 and TRBJ1-1, with D unresolved. V was clipped by 2 bases and J by 2 bases, with 12 bases between them. Germline CDR1 and CDR2: ENHRY and SYGVKD. The CDR3 contains 15 residues. CDR3 sequence: CAISERVAGNTEAFF. The CDR3 region has the DNA TGTGCCATCAGTGAGAGGGTCGCGGGCAACACTGAAGCTTTCTTT.

The chain joins TRBV19 to TRBJ2-5, with 10 nucleotides matching TRBD1. V was pared by 3 bases and J by 5 bases, with 6 bases of the junction left unmatched. The CDR3 is 15 residues long. The germline CDR1 and CDR2 sequences are LNHDA and SQIVND (reference sequence). CDR3 residues: CASSIWTGGGETQYF. CDR3 nucleotides: TGTGCCAGTAGTATCTGGACAGGGGGTGGGGAGACCCAGTACTTC.